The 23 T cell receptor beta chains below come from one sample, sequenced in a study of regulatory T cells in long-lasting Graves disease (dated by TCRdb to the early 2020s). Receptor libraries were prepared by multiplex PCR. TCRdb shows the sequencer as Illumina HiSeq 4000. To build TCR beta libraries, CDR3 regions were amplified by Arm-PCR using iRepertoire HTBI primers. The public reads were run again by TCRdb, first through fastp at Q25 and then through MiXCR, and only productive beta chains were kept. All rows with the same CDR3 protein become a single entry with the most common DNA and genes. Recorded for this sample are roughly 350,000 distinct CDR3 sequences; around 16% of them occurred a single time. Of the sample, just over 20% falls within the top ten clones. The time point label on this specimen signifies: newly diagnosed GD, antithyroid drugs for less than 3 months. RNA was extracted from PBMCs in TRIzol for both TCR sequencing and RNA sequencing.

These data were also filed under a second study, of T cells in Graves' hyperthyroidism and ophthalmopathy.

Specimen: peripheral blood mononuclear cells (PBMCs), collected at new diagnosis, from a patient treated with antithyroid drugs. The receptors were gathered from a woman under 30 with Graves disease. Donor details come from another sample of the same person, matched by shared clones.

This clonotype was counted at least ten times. The CDR3 spells CSVEDGRGGGMDYGYTF. The CDR3 DNA is TGCAGTGTCGAAGACGGCCGCGGGGGTGGAATGGACTATGGCTACACCTTC. The chain uses TRBV20-1 and TRBJ1-2, with D possibly matching TRBD1 (5 bases). This CDR3 is 17 amino acids long. The germline V and J ends were trimmed by 7 bases and 3 bases, with 27 bases remaining between them. The germline CDR1 and CDR2 sequences are DFQATT and SNEGSKA (reference sequence).

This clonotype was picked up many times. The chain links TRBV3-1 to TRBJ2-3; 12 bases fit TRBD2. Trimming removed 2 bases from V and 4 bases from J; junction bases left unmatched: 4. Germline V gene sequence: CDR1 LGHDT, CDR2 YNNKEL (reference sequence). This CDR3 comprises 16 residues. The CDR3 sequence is CASSQLAGGPSDTQYF. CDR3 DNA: TGTGCCAGCAGCCAACTAGCGGGAGGGCCCTCAGATACGCAGTATTTT.

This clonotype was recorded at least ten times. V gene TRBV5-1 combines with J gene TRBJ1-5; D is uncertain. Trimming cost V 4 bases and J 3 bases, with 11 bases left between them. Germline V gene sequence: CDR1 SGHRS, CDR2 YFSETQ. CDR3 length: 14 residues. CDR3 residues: CASSEGRVNQPQHF. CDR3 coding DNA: TGCGCCAGCAGCGAAGGACGGGTCAATCAGCCCCAGCATTTT.

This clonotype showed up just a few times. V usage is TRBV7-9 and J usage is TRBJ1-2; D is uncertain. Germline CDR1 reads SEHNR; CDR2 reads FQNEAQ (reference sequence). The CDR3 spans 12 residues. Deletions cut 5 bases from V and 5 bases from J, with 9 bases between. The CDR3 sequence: CASSQDQYGYTF. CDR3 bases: TGTGCCAGCAGCCAGGATCAGTATGGCTACACCTTC.

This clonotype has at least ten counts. The CDR3: CASSQAGDLSTDTQYF. The CDR3 region has the DNA TGTGCCAGCAGCCAAGCGGGGGACCTTAGCACAGATACGCAGTATTTT. V gene TRBV4-2 combines with J gene TRBJ2-3, with a tentative D call TRBD2 (6 bases). The CDR3 is 16 residues long. V lost 1 base, J lost 0 bases, and 11 bases lay in between. Germline loops: CDR1 LGHNA, CDR2 YNFKEQ.

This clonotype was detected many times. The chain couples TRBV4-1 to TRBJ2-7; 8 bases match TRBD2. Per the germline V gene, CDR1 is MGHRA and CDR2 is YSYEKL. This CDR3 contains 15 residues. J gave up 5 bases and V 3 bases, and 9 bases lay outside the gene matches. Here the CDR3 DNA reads TGCGCCAGCAGCCAGGGAGGACTAGCTTCCAACGAGCAGTACTTC. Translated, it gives CASSQGGLASNEQYF.

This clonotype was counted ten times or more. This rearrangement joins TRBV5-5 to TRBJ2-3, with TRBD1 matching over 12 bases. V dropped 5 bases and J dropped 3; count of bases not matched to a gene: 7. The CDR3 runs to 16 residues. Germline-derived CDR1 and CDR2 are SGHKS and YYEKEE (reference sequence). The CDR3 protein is CASSSGTGGLTDTQYF. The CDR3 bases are TGTGCCAGCAGTTCCGGGACAGGGGGCTTGACAGATACGCAGTATTTT.

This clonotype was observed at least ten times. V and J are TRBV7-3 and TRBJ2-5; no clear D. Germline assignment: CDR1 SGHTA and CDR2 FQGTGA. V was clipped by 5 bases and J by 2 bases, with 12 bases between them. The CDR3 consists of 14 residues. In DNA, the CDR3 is TGTGCCAGCAGCCTCTCGGCGGCTCAAGAGACCCAGTACTTC. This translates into CASSLSAAQETQYF.

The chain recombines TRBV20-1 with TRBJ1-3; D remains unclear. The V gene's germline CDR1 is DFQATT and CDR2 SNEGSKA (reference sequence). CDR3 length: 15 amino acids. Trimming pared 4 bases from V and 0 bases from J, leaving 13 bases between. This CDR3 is CSATYLGSSGNTIYF. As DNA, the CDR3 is TGCAGTGCTACCTACCTGGGGAGCTCTGGAAACACCATATATTTT.

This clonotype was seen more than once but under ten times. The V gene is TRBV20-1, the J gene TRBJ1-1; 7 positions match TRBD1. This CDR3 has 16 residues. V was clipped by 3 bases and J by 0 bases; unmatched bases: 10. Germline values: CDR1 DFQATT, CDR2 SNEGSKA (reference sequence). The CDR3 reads CSARGHRGTLNTEAFF. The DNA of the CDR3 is TGCAGTGCTAGGGGACACAGGGGAACTTTGAACACTGAAGCTTTCTTT.

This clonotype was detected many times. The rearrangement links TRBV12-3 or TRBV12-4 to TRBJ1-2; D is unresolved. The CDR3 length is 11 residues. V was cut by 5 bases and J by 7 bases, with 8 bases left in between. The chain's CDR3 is CASSMGVGYTF. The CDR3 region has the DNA TGTGCCAGCAGTATGGGAGTTGGCTACACCTTC.

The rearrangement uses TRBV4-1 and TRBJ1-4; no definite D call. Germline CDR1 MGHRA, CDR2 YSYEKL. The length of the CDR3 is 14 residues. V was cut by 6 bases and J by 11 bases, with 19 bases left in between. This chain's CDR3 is CASRIGVTSGKLFF. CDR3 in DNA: TGCGCCAGCAGAATCGGGGTGACTTCTGGGAAACTGTTTTTT.

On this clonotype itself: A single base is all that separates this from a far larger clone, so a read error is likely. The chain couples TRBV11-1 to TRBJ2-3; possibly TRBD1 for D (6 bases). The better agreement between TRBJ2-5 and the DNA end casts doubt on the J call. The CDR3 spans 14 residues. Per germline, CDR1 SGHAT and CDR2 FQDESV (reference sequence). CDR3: CASSGPPIRGTQYF. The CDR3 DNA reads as TGTGCCAGCTCCGGACCACCGATCAGGGGTACCCAGTACTTC.

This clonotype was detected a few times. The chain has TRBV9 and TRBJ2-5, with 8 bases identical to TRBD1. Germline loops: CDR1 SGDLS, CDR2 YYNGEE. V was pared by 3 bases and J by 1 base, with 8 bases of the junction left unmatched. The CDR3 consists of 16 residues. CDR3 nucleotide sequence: TGTGCCAGCAGCGCCGATCCGGGACAGGCCCAAGAGACCCAGTACTTC. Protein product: CASSADPGQAQETQYF.

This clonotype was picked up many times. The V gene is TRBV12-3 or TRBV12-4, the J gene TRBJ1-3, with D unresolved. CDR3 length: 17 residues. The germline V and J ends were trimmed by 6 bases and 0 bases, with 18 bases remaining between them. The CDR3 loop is CASSPPFIRLSGNTIYF. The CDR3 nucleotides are TGTGCCAGCAGCCCACCTTTTATCCGTCTCTCTGGAAACACCATATATTTT.

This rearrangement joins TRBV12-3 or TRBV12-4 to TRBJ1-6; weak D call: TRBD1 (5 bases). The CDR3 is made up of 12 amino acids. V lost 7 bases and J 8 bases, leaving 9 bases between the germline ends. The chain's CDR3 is CASTPTDSPLHF. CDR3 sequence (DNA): TGTGCCAGCACCCCGACAGATTCACCCCTCCACTTT.

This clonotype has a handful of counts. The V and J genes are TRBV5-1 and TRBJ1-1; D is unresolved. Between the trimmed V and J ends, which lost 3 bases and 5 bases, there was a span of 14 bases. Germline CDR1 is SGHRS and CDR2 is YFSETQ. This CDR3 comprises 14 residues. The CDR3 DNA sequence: TGCGCCAGCAGCTACGCTGACGGTCTTACTGAAGCTTTCTTT. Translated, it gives CASSYADGLTEAFF.

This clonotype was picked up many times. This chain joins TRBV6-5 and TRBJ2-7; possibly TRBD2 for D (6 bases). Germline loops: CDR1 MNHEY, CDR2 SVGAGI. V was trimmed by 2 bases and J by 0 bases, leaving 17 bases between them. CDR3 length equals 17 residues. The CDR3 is CASSYPIRDFSSYEQYF. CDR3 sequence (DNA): TGTGCCAGCAGTTACCCGATACGGGACTTCAGCTCCTACGAGCAGTACTTC.

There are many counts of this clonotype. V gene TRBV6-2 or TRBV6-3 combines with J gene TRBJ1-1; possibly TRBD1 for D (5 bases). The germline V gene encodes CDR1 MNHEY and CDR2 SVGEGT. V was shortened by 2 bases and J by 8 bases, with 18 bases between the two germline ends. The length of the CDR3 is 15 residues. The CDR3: CASSYTAGGDTEAFF. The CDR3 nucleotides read TGTGCCAGCAGTTACACCGCCGGGGGGGATACGGAAGCTTTCTTT.

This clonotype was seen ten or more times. CDR3 residues: CASSRPGPTAYEQYF. The CDR3 bases are TGTGCCAGCTCCCGGCCGGGACCGACCGCCTACGAGCAGTACTTC. The chain carries TRBV27 and TRBJ2-7, with D perhaps matching TRBD1 or TRBD2 (5 bases each). V lost 8 bases, J lost 2 bases, and 19 bases lay in between. Germline V CDR1 and CDR2: MNHEY, SMNVEV (reference sequence). This CDR3 is built from 15 residues.

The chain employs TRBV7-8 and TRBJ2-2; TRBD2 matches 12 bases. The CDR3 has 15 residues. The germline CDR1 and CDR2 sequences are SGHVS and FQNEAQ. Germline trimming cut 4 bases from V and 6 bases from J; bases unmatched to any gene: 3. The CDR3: CASSSRTSGAGELFF. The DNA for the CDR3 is TGTGCCAGCAGCTCTCGGACTAGCGGGGCCGGGGAGCTGTTTTTT.

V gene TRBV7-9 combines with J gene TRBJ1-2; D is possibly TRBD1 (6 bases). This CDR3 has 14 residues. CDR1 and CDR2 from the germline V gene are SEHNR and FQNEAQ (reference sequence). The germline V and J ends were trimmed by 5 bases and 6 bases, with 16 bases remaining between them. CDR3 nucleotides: TGTGCCAGCAGCGCCCCGACAGGCGGAGATGGCTACACCTTC. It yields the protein CASSAPTGGDGYTF. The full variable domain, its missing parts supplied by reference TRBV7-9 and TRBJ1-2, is DTGVSQNPRHKITKRGQNVTFRCDPISEHNRLYWYRQTLGQGPEFLTYFQNEAQLEKSRLLSDRFSAERPKGSFSTLEIQRTEQGDSAMYLCASSAPTGGDGYTFGSGTRLTVV.

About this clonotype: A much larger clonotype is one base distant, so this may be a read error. The CDR3, as DNA: TGTGCCAGCAGCCAAAGCAGGGTGGTCGAGCAGTTCTTC. Translating it yields CASSQSRVVEQFF. The chain uses TRBV3-1 and TRBJ2-1; D possibly corresponds to TRBD1 (5 bases). CDR3 length: 13 amino acids. The V and J ends lost 2 bases and 10 bases respectively, with 12 bases between them. Germline V gene lookup returns CDR1 LGHDT and CDR2 YNNKEL (reference sequence).